The 23 T cell receptor beta chains below all came from one sample that was sequenced in a study of blood T cell repertoires in COVID-19. Profiling relied on immunoSEQ multiplex PCR, and the TCRdb table lists in-frame clones only, not all of them. The sample holds a few hundred thousand clones; around 90% are singletons and the top ten take 3.5% to 4.5%. Sequenced: PBMCs or T cells enriched from blood (not recorded which). These receptors all stem from a woman between 18 and 30 years old with acute COVID-19.

The chain links TRBV12-5 to TRBJ1-5, with unresolved D. Germline lookup yields CDR1 LGHNT and CDR2 FRNRAP. The CDR3 loop spans 17 amino acids. V lost 0 bases and J 8 bases, leaving 20 bases between the germline ends. This CDR3 reads CASGLVRDKPRIKPQHF. The CDR3 DNA reads as TGTGCTAGTGGTTTGGTACGCGACAAGCCGCGTATTAAGCCCCAGCATTTT.

For this clone: This sample includes further DNA sequences coding for the same CDR3. The chain links TRBV28 to TRBJ2-1; 10 bases line up with TRBD2. Trimming removed 6 bases from V and 8 bases from J; junction bases left unmatched: 10. CDR3 length equals 15 residues. CDR1 is MDHEN and CDR2 is SYDVKM in the germline V gene. The CDR3 protein is CASSPSGRAGYEQFF. In DNA, the CDR3 is TGTGCCAGCAGCCCCAGCGGGAGGGCCGGGTATGAGCAGTTCTTC.

The chain combines TRBV4-2 with TRBJ2-5, with no clear D. Trimming stripped 0 bases from V and 5 bases from J, with 16 bases between. From germline, CDR1 is LGHNA and CDR2 YNFKEQ. This CDR3 is 16 amino acids long. CDR3 in DNA: TGTGCCAGCAGCCAAGATCATTATAGCTCCAAGGAGACCCAGTACTTC. It encodes CASSQDHYSSKETQYF.

The CDR3: CASHSFSGPSYNEQFF. As DNA, the CDR3 is TGTGCCAGCCATAGCTTCAGCGGGCCCTCCTACAATGAGCAGTTCTTC. The chain uses TRBV27 and TRBJ2-1, with a weak D call TRBD2 (6 bases). V dropped 8 bases and J dropped 0 bases, with 17 bases sitting between them. This CDR3 region has 16 residues. Germline V lookup: CDR1 MNHEY, CDR2 SMNVEV (reference sequence).

CDR3 bases: TGTGCCAGCAGTTTATACGGAGGAGAGACCCAGTACTTC. Translated, it gives CASSLYGGETQYF. The J gene is TRBJ2-5, the V gene TRBV27, with a weak D call TRBD2 (5 bases). The germline gives CDR1 MNHEY, CDR2 SMNVEV (reference sequence). This CDR3 is 13 amino acids long. The V end was cut by 1 base, the J end by 4 bases, with 7 bases between.

This chain uses TRBV7-3 with TRBJ1-1, with a tentative D call TRBD1 (6 bases). This CDR3 has 15 amino acids. CDR1 is SGHTA, CDR2 FQGTGA, per germline. The V and J ends lost 5 bases and 5 bases respectively, with 18 bases between them. The CDR3 nucleotides are TGTGCCAGCAGCCCAAGGGGGGGGCTAGAGACTGAAGCTTTCTTT. It is translated as CASSPRGGLETEAFF.

The rearrangement links TRBV25-1 to TRBJ1-1, with 8 positions matching TRBD1. V was clipped by 1 base and J by 2 bases; unmatched bases: 9. The CDR3 is 17 amino acids. CDR1 MGHDK and CDR2 SYGVNS come from the germline V gene. CDR3 protein: CASSEWEQGAGNTEAFF. The CDR3 DNA sequence: TGTGCCAGCAGTGAATGGGAGCAGGGGGCAGGAAACACTGAAGCTTTCTTT.

The V and J genes are TRBV9 and TRBJ1-2; 12 bases agree with TRBD1. This CDR3 has 16 amino acids. J lost 4 bases, V lost 2 bases, and 6 bases had no gene match. CDR1 SGDLS and CDR2 YYNGEE come from the germline V gene. Written as DNA, the CDR3 is TGTGCCAGCAGCGTTATCGGGGGACAGGGGGCCTATGGCTACACCTTC. The encoded protein is CASSVIGGQGAYGYTF. Filled out from reference TRBV9 and TRBJ1-2, the complete variable domain reads DSGVTQTPKHLITATGQRVTLRCSPRSGDLSVYWYQQSLDQGLQFLIQYYNGEERAKGNILERFSAQQFPDLHSELNLSSLELGDSALYFCASSVIGGQGAYGYTFGSGTRLTVV.

This rearrangement joins TRBV6-5 to TRBJ2-1, with D maybe TRBD2 (5 bases). CDR3 length: 14 amino acids. The V gene's germline CDR1 is MNHEY and CDR2 SVGAGI. V lost 2 bases and J 5 bases, leaving 10 bases between the germline ends. CDR3 amino acids: CASSYLTTDNEQFF. The CDR3 region has the DNA TGTGCCAGCAGTTACCTGACTACGGACAATGAGCAGTTCTTC.

J is TRBJ1-3 and V is TRBV24-1; 7 nucleotides line up with TRBD1. The junction had 8 bases not matched to a gene; V was cut back by 3 bases and J by 4 bases. The germline gives CDR1 KGHDR, CDR2 SFDVKD. The length of the CDR3 is 16 residues. The CDR3 loop is CATSDPRTDRGNTIYF. In DNA form, the CDR3 reads TGTGCCACCAGTGATCCCCGCACGGACAGGGGAAACACCATATATTTT.

The chain has TRBV24-1 and TRBJ2-3; D not certain. V gave up 2 bases and J gave up 6 bases, with 11 bases separating them. The germline gives CDR1 KGHDR, CDR2 SFDVKD. The CDR3 spans 14 residues. CDR3 protein: CATSDSAPRDTQYF. The CDR3 DNA is TGTGCCACCAGTGATTCCGCCCCGAGGGATACGCAGTATTTT.

This clone was detected only a few times. V gene TRBV3-1 (or the pseudogene TRBV3-2) combines with J gene TRBJ2-2; possible D gene TRBD2, 6 bases. Between the trimmed V and J ends, which lost 4 bases and 8 bases, there was a span of 17 bases. CDR3 length equals 15 residues. The germline CDR1 and CDR2 sequences are LGHDT and YNNKEL (reference sequence). This CDR3 is CASSPSGLLGGELFF. DNA for the CDR3: TGTGCCAGCAGCCCGAGCGGGCTATTAGGTGGGGAGCTGTTTTTT.

The chain recombines TRBV19 with TRBJ2-3, with D perhaps matching TRBD2 (7 bases). V was trimmed by 9 bases and J by 2 bases, leaving 18 bases between them. The CDR3 runs 15 residues. Germline CDR1 is LNHDA and CDR2 is SQIVND (reference sequence). This CDR3 is CARKRGGELTDTQYF. The CDR3 coding sequence is TGTGCCAGAAAGAGGGGGGGGGAACTCACAGATACGCAGTATTTT.

This rearrangement joins TRBV19 to TRBJ2-1, with D possibly being TRBD2 (6 bases). Between the trimmed V and J ends, which lost 6 bases and 4 bases, there was a span of 10 bases. Germline CDR1 is LNHDA and CDR2 is SQIVND (reference sequence). This CDR3 contains 13 residues. CDR3: CASSPGEYNEQFF. Here the CDR3 DNA reads TGTGCCAGTAGCCCGGGAGAGTACAATGAGCAGTTCTTC.

This clone showed up just once. The gene calls are TRBV7-9 and TRBJ1-2; 10 bases align to TRBD1. The CDR3 covers 14 residues. Germline V gives CDR1 SEHNR, CDR2 FQNEAQ (reference sequence). The trim removed 5 bases at V and 5 bases at J, leaving 5 bases unmatched. CDR3 in DNA: TGTGCCAGCAGCCCGGGACAGGGGTTATATGGCTACACCTTC. Translated: CASSPGQGLYGYTF.

The chain carries TRBV30 and TRBJ2-7; 9 bases align to TRBD2. The germline CDR1 and CDR2 sequences are GTSNPN and SVGIG (reference sequence). This CDR3 contains 14 residues. J lost 8 bases, V lost 2 bases, and 10 bases had no gene match. The CDR3 sequence: CAWSSGTSPPKQYF. For the CDR3, the DNA is TGTGCCTGGAGTTCCGGGACTAGCCCTCCCAAGCAGTACTTC.

This clone was found once. This chain uses TRBV24-1 with TRBJ2-3; D is unclear. V lost 5 bases and J 3 bases, leaving 8 bases between the germline ends. The germline V gene has CDR1 KGHDR and CDR2 SFDVKD. There are 13 residues in the CDR3. In DNA, the CDR3 is TGTGCCACCAGTGGGATGAGGACAGATACGCAGTATTTT. It yields the protein CATSGMRTDTQYF.

For this clone: Other DNA sequences within the sample encode an identical CDR3. CDR3: CASSLDRANTGELFF. The CDR3 nucleotides are TGCGCCAGCAGCTTGGACAGGGCAAACACCGGGGAGCTGTTTTTT. The V gene is TRBV5-1, the J gene TRBJ2-2, with D tentatively TRBD1 (6 bases). The CDR3 extends over 15 amino acids. Germline CDR1 is SGHRS and CDR2 is YFSETQ. V lost 0 bases, J lost 2 bases, and 8 bases lay in between.

The rearrangement joins TRBV9 to TRBJ2-7, with D possibly matching TRBD1 (6 bases). Trimming shortened V by 0 bases and J by 6 bases, and 10 bases separated the two germline ends. The CDR3 loop spans 13 amino acids. Per germline, CDR1 SGDLS and CDR2 YYNGEE. This chain's CDR3 is CASSVGQVSEQYF. The CDR3 coding sequence is TGTGCCAGCAGCGTAGGACAGGTCAGCGAGCAGTACTTC.

The chain employs TRBV10-3 and TRBJ1-2, with a possible D match to TRBD1 (6 bases). The CDR3 extends over 14 amino acids. V lost 7 bases, J lost 4 bases, and 16 bases lay in between. Germline V gene sequence: CDR1 ENHRY, CDR2 SYGVKD. CDR3 DNA: TGTGCCATCAACCCGGACAGTCTGTCCTATGGCTACACCTTC. Translated, it gives CAINPDSLSYGYTF.

This chain links TRBV29-1 with TRBJ1-4, with D maybe TRBD1 (5 bases). Germline CDR1 and CDR2: SQVTM and ANQGSEA. The CDR3 runs to 12 residues. Trimming left V 2 bases short and J 8 bases short, with 9 bases between. For the CDR3, the DNA is TGCAGCGTTGAAAGGTCAGGGGAAAAACTGTTTTTT. Its translation: CSVERSGEKLFF. Complete variable domain (other parts from reference TRBV29-1 and TRBJ1-4): SAVISQKPSRDICQRGTSLTIQCQVDSQVTMMFWYRQQPGQSLTLIATANQGSEATYESGFVIDKFPISRPNLTFSTLTVSNMSPEDSSIYLCSVERSGEKLFFGSGTQLSVL.

As regards this clone: Within the sample, other DNA sequences also encode this same CDR3. This chain links TRBV6-5 with TRBJ2-1, with 11 bases fitting TRBD2. V lost 5 bases, J lost 1 base, and 1 base stayed unmatched. The CDR3 length is 15 residues. The V gene's germline CDR1 is MNHEY and CDR2 SVGAGI. This CDR3 is CASSTSGGSYNEQFF. The CDR3 DNA sequence: TGTGCCAGCAGTACTAGCGGGGGTTCCTACAATGAGCAGTTCTTC.

This chain joins TRBV28 and TRBJ2-1; 7 bases match TRBD1. V dropped 7 bases and J dropped 16; count of bases not matched to a gene: 16. CDR1 MDHEN and CDR2 SYDVKM come from the germline V gene. The CDR3 consists of 13 residues. The CDR3 bases are TGTGCCAGCAACTCGGACACGACAGGGCTGGTATTCTTC. It specifies CASNSDTTGLVFF.